These 2 T cell receptor beta chains share one sample of origin, sequenced in a study of control samples from healthy donors and cancer patients (dated by TCRdb to the early 2020s). Libraries were constructed by the immunoSEQ multiplex PCR assay. Not all clones reach the TCRdb copy of this immuneACCESS table, which keeps in-frame sequences only. Checked studies attribute under half of the gap to unresolved V genes and leave the rest unexplained. This sample gives fewer than 200,000 clones in total; over 85% of them show up just once. Over 4% of the sample is taken by the ten largest. The sequenced sample consisted of blood. Source of these receptors: a woman aged 60-75 years in good health.

The chain carries TRBV11-3 and TRBJ2-2; D is perhaps TRBD1 or TRBD2 (5 bases each). Germline V lookup: CDR1 SGHNT, CDR2 YENEEA. CDR3 length: 17 residues. Trimming cost V 0 bases and J 5 bases, with 16 bases left between them. As DNA, the CDR3 is TGTGCCAGCAGCTTAGATTTAGGGGTTTCGGGAACCGGGGAGCTGTTTTTT. This translates into CASSLDLGVSGTGELFF.

V usage is TRBV30 and J usage is TRBJ1-1; maybe TRBD1 (5 bases). This CDR3 has 13 amino acids. The V gene's germline CDR1 is GTSNPN and CDR2 SVGIG (reference sequence). V lost 4 bases and J 1 base, leaving 10 bases between the germline ends. CDR3 protein: CAWTIGGNTEAFF. The CDR3 bases are TGTGCCTGGACGATCGGGGGGAACACTGAAGCTTTCTTT.